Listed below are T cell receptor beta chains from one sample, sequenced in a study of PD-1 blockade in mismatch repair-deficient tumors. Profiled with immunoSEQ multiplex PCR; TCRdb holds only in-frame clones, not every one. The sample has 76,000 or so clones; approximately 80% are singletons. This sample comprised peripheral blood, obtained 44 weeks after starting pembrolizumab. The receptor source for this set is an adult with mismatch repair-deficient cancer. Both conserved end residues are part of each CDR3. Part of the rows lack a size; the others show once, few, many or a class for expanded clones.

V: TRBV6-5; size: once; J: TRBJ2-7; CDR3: CASSLASSYEQYF
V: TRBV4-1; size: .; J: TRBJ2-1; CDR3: CASSRSPWDEQFF
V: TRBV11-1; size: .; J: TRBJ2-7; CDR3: CASSRGGAEREQYF
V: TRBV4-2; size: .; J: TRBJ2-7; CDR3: CASSQETSGRSISYEQYF
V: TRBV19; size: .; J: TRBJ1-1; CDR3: CASSMGTGSTEAFF
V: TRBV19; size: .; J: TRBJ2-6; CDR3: CASSISPGAASSGANVLTF
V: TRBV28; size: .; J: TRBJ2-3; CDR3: CASSLTRIGSAQYF
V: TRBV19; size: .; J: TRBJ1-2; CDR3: CASSPLGTASGARYGYTF
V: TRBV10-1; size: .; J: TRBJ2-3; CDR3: CASRPGQGRGDTQYF
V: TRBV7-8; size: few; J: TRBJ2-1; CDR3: CASSLDQRGYNEQFF
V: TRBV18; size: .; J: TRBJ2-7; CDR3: CASSPIATGTYEQYF
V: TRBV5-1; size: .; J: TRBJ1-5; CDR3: CASSSGQGDQPQHF
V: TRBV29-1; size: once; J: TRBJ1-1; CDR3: CSVTNRGGTEAFF
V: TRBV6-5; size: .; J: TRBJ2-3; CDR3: CASSYGLAGTDTQYF
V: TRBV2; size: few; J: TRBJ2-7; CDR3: CASSELEGGEQYF
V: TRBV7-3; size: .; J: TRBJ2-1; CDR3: CASSSFGPPYNEQFF
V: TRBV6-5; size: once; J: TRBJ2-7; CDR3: CASSSASGSWEQYF
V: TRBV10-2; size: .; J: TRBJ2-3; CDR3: CASSVKGPDTQYF
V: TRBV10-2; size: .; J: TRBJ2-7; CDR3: CASEQGAGYEQYF
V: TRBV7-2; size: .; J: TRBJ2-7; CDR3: CASSLARGRFNEQYF
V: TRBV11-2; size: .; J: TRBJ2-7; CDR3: CASSLDPGIAREQYF
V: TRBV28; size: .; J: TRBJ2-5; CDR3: CASTQGGPPQETQYF
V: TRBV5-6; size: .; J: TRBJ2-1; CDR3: CASRLRLAGAIHEQFF
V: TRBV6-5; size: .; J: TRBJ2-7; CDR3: CASSSASTGSYEQYF
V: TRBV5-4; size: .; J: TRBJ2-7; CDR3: CASSAPGPQSSYEQYF
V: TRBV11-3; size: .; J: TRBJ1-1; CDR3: CASSFVGGYTEAFF
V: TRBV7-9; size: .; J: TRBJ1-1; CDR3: CASSLGGAGPEAFF
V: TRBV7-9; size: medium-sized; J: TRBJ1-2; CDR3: CASSLVAGKGYTF
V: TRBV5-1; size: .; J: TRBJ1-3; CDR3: CASSLGGSSGNTIYF
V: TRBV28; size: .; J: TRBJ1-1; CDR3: CASSLAGTVNTEAFF
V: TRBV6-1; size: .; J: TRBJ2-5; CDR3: CASSEALGTGSETQYF
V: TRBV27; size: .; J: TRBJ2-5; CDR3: CASSPRGRSGREETQYF
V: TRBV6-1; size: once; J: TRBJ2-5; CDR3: CASSELETQYF
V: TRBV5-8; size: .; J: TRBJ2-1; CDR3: CASSLAGGNEQFF
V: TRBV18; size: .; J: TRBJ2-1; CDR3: CASSPDDSAEDEQFF
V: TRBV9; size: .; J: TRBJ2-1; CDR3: CASSVEGAGGLYNEQFF
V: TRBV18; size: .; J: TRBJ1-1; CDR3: CASSPTWQTTEAFF